This entry describes one T cell receptor (beta chain). Its specific antigen is unknown. Per-nucleotide qualities are absent, and no much larger clonotype sits a single base away. The data belong to a study of blood T cells in healthy people across ages (dated by TCRdb to the mid-2010s). Study-level background: In model experiments, template switching captured roughly one uniquely barcoded TCR beta cDNA molecule for every two T cells. Age-related changes in TCR beta repertoire diversity were measured in the study by deep sequencing normalized with unique cDNA molecular identifiers. Donors were grouped into four age groups: young (average approximately 15 years), middle-aged (39), aged (about 59) and long-lived (about 90). The study analyzed two additional independent replicas of 1 million unique cDNA reads from the same blood draw for two donors, one aged 18 to 30 and one aged 80 or older. To avoid experimental bias, donors of different ages were randomly spread across the sequencing lanes.

From a lookup of the germline V gene, CDR1 and CDR2 are ENHRY and SYGVKD. The junction shows trimming of 11 bases on V and 0 bases on J, plus 18 bases between the germline ends. Including the terminal cysteine and phenylalanine, the CDR3 comprises 15 residues. Kept here is only the CDR3 DNA, which spans 45 bases and is read in frame from base 1. The roughly 37 donors, aged about 6 to 100 years, were systemically healthy Caucasian individuals from Russia. Each donor gave roughly 9.5 milliliters of peripheral blood, collected into EDTA-treated Vacutainer tubes. Ficoll-Paque density-gradient centrifugation was used to isolate PBMCs, with at least 7 million obtained per sample. Trizol reagent was used to extract total RNA from the PBMCs, yielding at least 5 micrograms per sample. Naive CD45RAhigh/CD27high T cell percentages were measured by flow cytometry on a PBMC aliquot from every donor. The protocol used for the library was 5' RACE. Sequencing relied on an Illumina HiSeq 2500. A second PCR of roughly 7 to 12 cycles was run with a J-beta primer mix and a sample-barcoded 5' primer. A template-switch 5' adaptor carrying 12 random nucleotides introduced a unique molecular identifier onto each TCR beta cDNA molecule. At least 2.5 million CDR3-containing paired-end reads were obtained from each sample. First-strand cDNA synthesis was performed from all RNA using the Mint cDNA synthesis kit, with priming by a TRBC-specific oligonucleotide. All cDNA was treated with uracil-DNA glycosylase and then went through a first 18-cycle PCR with the universal primers M1SS and BC2_uni_R. The source study handled its data this way. For normalization, 1 million high-quality reads, each with a distinct molecular identifier, were randomly selected from each sample. Instead of being binned into consensus sequences, reads with shared molecular identifiers were discarded. MiTCR, set to a Q25 quality threshold and the strictest error-elimination algorithm, was used for CDR3 identification, clonotype clustering and error correction. A nonparametric unseen species model using Euler transformation provided a lower-bound estimate of total TCR beta diversity. The public reads were run again by TCRdb, first through fastp at Q25 and then through MiXCR, and only productive beta chains were kept. Every CDR3 protein is listed once, alongside the most common genes and DNA of its rows. TCRdb, rather than the study authors, made the V and J calls. The sample has 650,000 to 700,000 distinct CDR3 sequences on record, over 40% of them singletons. The ten top clones hold approximately 13% of the sample.

Broader findings and caveats from the paper: Compared with the aged group, the long-lived group had more naive CD4+ T cells, fewer expanded clones and increased TCR diversity, a pattern suggesting age selection. Conclusive comparison of naive and antigen-experienced compartments was prevented by the profiling of bulk unsorted PBMCs. Estimates of total diversity based on one million sequenced T cells were considered lower bounds and underestimates. Observed TCR beta diversity per million T cells fell roughly linearly with age, and a significant reduction was already apparent by age roughly 40. There was a strong correlation between observed TCR beta diversity and the percentage of naive T cells measured by flow cytometry. Because the CMV infection status of the donors was unknown, age-related changes in expanded clonotypes may potentially have been confounded.

The sequence was collected from a woman of 80 years or more in good health. The chain joins TRBV10-3 to TRBJ2-3, with no confident D gene call. The material sequenced was blood. Here is the DNA: TGTGCCTCCTCGCCGGGCCACGCTAGCACAGATACGCAGTATTTT. It codes for CASSPGHASTDTQYF.